A selection of T cell receptor beta chains follows, all from one sample in a study of siplizumab effects on memory and regulatory T cells. TCRdb keeps only in-frame clones here, not all; method: immunoSEQ multiplex PCR. The sample consists of approximately 100,000 clones, about nine tenths of them appearing once. Sequencing was carried out using CD4+ T cells sorted from blood. The receptors stem from a human donor in good health. Some clones in this sample may be carry-over from other donors' samples. CDR3s include the opening cysteine and the closing phenylalanine or tryptophan. The D gene is left open where the match is weak. Not every row has a clone size; where given, it reads once, few, many or a size class.

V gene: TRBV7-9; clone size: -; D gene: TRBD2; J gene: TRBJ2-1; CDR3 protein: CASSFTSGVWKDEQFF; CDR3 DNA: TGTGCCAGCAGCTTTACTAGCGGGGTTTGGAAGGATGAGCAGTTCTTC
V gene: TRBV7-2; clone size: -; D gene: -; J gene: TRBJ2-7; CDR3 protein: CASSPRGGDSFYEQYF; CDR3 DNA: TGTGCCAGCAGCCCCCGCGGTGGGGACTCCTTCTACGAGCAGTACTTC
V gene: TRBV2; clone size: -; D gene: TRBD1; J gene: TRBJ1-5; CDR3 protein: CASSQGGQAVNQPQHF; CDR3 DNA: TGTGCCAGCAGTCAAGGCGGACAGGCCGTCAATCAGCCCCAGCATTTT
V gene: TRBV5-6; clone size: -; D gene: -; J gene: TRBJ1-5; CDR3 protein: CASSFYWSENQPQHF; CDR3 DNA: TGTGCCAGCAGCTTCTATTGGTCAGAGAATCAGCCCCAGCATTTT
V gene: TRBV6-4; clone size: -; D gene: -; J gene: TRBJ1-5; CDR3 protein: CASSGGTRPYQPQHF; CDR3 DNA: TGTGCCAGCAGTGGCGGGACTAGGCCTTATCAGCCCCAGCATTTT
V gene: TRBV21-1; clone size: -; D gene: -; J gene: TRBJ1-5; CDR3 protein: CASSKVPVSNQPQHF; CDR3 DNA: TGTGCCAGCAGCAAAGTTCCAGTTAGCAATCAGCCCCAGCATTTT
V gene: TRBV27; clone size: -; D gene: -; J gene: TRBJ2-5; CDR3 protein: CASSLLSGGIQETQYF; CDR3 DNA: TGTGCCAGCAGTTTATTGTCGGGCGGGATCCAAGAGACCCAGTACTTC
V gene: TRBV11-2; clone size: -; D gene: TRBD2; J gene: TRBJ2-1; CDR3 protein: CASSPRTSGAHEQFF; CDR3 DNA: TGTGCCAGCAGCCCTCGGACTAGCGGGGCCCATGAGCAGTTCTTC
V gene: TRBV18; clone size: -; D gene: TRBD1; J gene: TRBJ1-4; CDR3 protein: CASSPDRVGNEKLFF; CDR3 DNA: TGTGCCAGCTCACCCGACAGGGTGGGTAATGAAAAACTGTTTTTT
V gene: TRBV2; clone size: once; D gene: -; J gene: TRBJ1-5; CDR3 protein: CASKQGWRQPQHF; CDR3 DNA: TGTGCCAGCAAGCAGGGCTGGCGTCAGCCCCAGCATTTT
V gene: TRBV2; clone size: -; D gene: -; J gene: TRBJ2-3; CDR3 protein: CASSRLVGGTDTQYF; CDR3 DNA: TGTGCCAGCAGTAGACTAGTAGGAGGCACAGATACGCAGTATTTT
V gene: TRBV18; clone size: -; D gene: TRBD1; J gene: TRBJ1-5; CDR3 protein: CASSAQGRDQPQHF; CDR3 DNA: TGTGCCAGCTCAGCACAGGGGCGGGATCAGCCCCAGCATTTT
V gene: TRBV6-6; clone size: -; D gene: -; J gene: TRBJ1-4; CDR3 protein: CASSYRNNEKLFF; CDR3 DNA: TGTGCCAGCAGTTACAGAAATAATGAAAAACTGTTTTTT
V gene: TRBV5-1; clone size: -; D gene: -; J gene: TRBJ1-4; CDR3 protein: CASSPDGATNEKLFF; CDR3 DNA: TGCGCCAGCAGCCCGGACGGGGCAACTAATGAAAAACTGTTTTTT
V gene: TRBV10-2; clone size: -; D gene: -; J gene: TRBJ2-7; CDR3 protein: CASSELARYEQYF; CDR3 DNA: TGCGCCAGCAGTGAGTTGGCTCGCTACGAGCAGTACTTC
V gene: TRBV5-1; clone size: -; D gene: TRBD2; J gene: TRBJ2-2; CDR3 protein: CASSWTSGSGTGELFF; CDR3 DNA: TGCGCCAGCAGCTGGACTAGCGGGAGTGGCACCGGGGAGCTGTTTTTT
V gene: TRBV7-8; clone size: -; D gene: -; J gene: TRBJ2-4; CDR3 protein: CASSLHGGNIQYF; CDR3 DNA: TGTGCCAGCAGCCTGCACGGAGGGAACATTCAGTACTTC
V gene: TRBV27; clone size: -; D gene: TRBD1; J gene: TRBJ1-6; CDR3 protein: CASSPPTGGPNSPLHF; CDR3 DNA: TGTGCCAGCAGTCCACCTACAGGGGGCCCGAATTCACCCCTCCACTTT
V gene: TRBV28; clone size: -; D gene: -; J gene: TRBJ2-3; CDR3 protein: CASSLITDTQYF; CDR3 DNA: TGTGCCAGCAGTTTAATAACAGATACGCAGTATTTT
V gene: TRBV7-3; clone size: -; D gene: TRBD1; J gene: TRBJ2-2; CDR3 protein: CASRPTGGGELFF; CDR3 DNA: TGTGCCAGCAGACCGACAGGGGGAGGGGAGCTGTTTTTT
V gene: TRBV5-1; clone size: -; D gene: -; J gene: TRBJ2-5; CDR3 protein: CASSVHGGNVEKTQYF; CDR3 DNA: TGCGCCAGCAGCGTCCATGGTGGGAATGTAGAAAAGACCCAGTACTTC
V gene: TRBV4-1; clone size: -; D gene: TRBD2; J gene: TRBJ2-5; CDR3 protein: CASSSRGLAGGQETQYF; CDR3 DNA: TGCGCCAGCAGCTCCCGGGGACTAGCGGGGGGCCAAGAGACCCAGTACTTC
V gene: TRBV5-4; clone size: once; D gene: TRBD2; J gene: TRBJ2-2; CDR3 protein: CASSLASSGHTGELFF; CDR3 DNA: TGTGCCAGCAGCTTGGCGTCTAGCGGTCACACCGGGGAGCTGTTTTTT
V gene: TRBV10-3; clone size: -; D gene: -; J gene: TRBJ2-7; CDR3 protein: CAISEYLSYEQYF; CDR3 DNA: TGTGCCATCAGTGAGTACCTATCCTACGAGCAGTACTTC
V gene: TRBV6-5; clone size: -; D gene: TRBD2; J gene: TRBJ2-3; CDR3 protein: CASRQGLASPDTQYF; CDR3 DNA: TGTGCCAGCCGACAGGGACTAGCGTCTCCAGATACGCAGTATTTT
V gene: TRBV5-1; clone size: -; D gene: -; J gene: TRBJ1-1; CDR3 protein: CASSTLLNANTEAFF; CDR3 DNA: TGCGCCAGCAGCACTCTACTGAACGCGAACACTGAAGCTTTCTTT
V gene: TRBV5-6; clone size: once; D gene: TRBD1; J gene: TRBJ2-7; CDR3 protein: CASSLYDRAPFYEQYF; CDR3 DNA: TGTGCCAGCAGCTTATATGACAGGGCCCCCTTCTACGAGCAGTACTTC
V gene: TRBV2; clone size: -; D gene: -; J gene: TRBJ1-1; CDR3 protein: CASRYLDGVGMNTEAFF; CDR3 DNA: TGTGCCAGCAGGTACCTGGACGGGGTTGGGATGAACACTGAAGCTTTCTTT
V gene: TRBV14; clone size: -; D gene: -; J gene: TRBJ2-3; CDR3 protein: CASRSSRGRDTDTQYF; CDR3 DNA: TGTGCCAGCAGAAGCAGTCGGGGGCGAGACACAGATACGCAGTATTTT
V gene: TRBV6-5; clone size: -; D gene: -; J gene: TRBJ2-3; CDR3 protein: CASSYREGSDTQYF; CDR3 DNA: TGTGCCAGCAGTTACAGAGAGGGCTCAGATACGCAGTATTTT
V gene: TRBV19; clone size: -; D gene: TRBD2; J gene: TRBJ2-7; CDR3 protein: CASSSPSGRELDEQYF; CDR3 DNA: TGTGCCAGTAGTAGCCCGAGCGGGAGGGAATTGGATGAGCAGTACTTC
V gene: TRBV5-4; clone size: -; D gene: TRBD1; J gene: TRBJ2-2; CDR3 protein: CASSQTGVGTGELFF; CDR3 DNA: TGTGCCAGCAGCCAGACAGGGGTGGGCACCGGGGAGCTGTTTTTT
V gene: TRBV23-1; clone size: -; D gene: -; J gene: TRBJ1-5; CDR3 protein: CASNRRGWSTPALNQPQHF; CDR3 DNA: TGCGCCAGCAACCGTCGGGGCTGGTCAACCCCGGCACTCAATCAGCCCCAGCATTTT
V gene: TRBV5-4; clone size: -; D gene: -; J gene: TRBJ1-4; CDR3 protein: CASSSGGPNEKLFF; CDR3 DNA: TGTGCCAGCAGCTCCGGAGGCCCTAATGAAAAACTGTTTTTT
V gene: TRBV7-9; clone size: -; D gene: -; J gene: TRBJ2-4; CDR3 protein: CASSEEVWSGFSKNIQYF; CDR3 DNA: TGTGCCAGCAGCGAAGAAGTTTGGAGCGGGTTTTCCAAAAACATTCAGTACTTC
V gene: TRBV7-9; clone size: -; D gene: -; J gene: TRBJ1-1; CDR3 protein: CASSLQALDTEAFF; CDR3 DNA: TGTGCCAGCAGCCTACAGGCTTTGGACACTGAAGCTTTCTTT
V gene: TRBV18; clone size: few; D gene: -; J gene: TRBJ2-2; CDR3 protein: CASEEKNTGELFF; CDR3 DNA: TGTGCCAGTGAGGAGAAGAACACCGGGGAGCTGTTTTTT
V gene: TRBV30; clone size: -; D gene: TRBD2; J gene: TRBJ2-1; CDR3 protein: CAWSVRPSGRAWYEQFF; CDR3 DNA: TGTGCCTGGAGTGTACGGCCTAGCGGGAGGGCCTGGTATGAGCAGTTCTTC
V gene: TRBV5-1; clone size: -; D gene: -; J gene: TRBJ2-7; CDR3 protein: CASSFQGNYEQYF; CDR3 DNA: TGCGCCAGCAGCTTTCAGGGAAACTACGAGCAGTACTTC